The source of this T cell receptor beta chain is a study of T-cell memory formation after mild COVID-19. Background on the study: TCR clusters were mostly donor specific.

Regarding this clonotype: Its specificity is not known.

Via MiXCR, TCRdb re-called the 5' RACE reads, giving one row per CDR3 protein. The sample consists of about 90,000 distinct CDR3 sequences, about 13% of them appearing once. The CDR3 sequence is 17 residues long. The ends were cut back, 7 bases at V and 1 base at J, with 22 bases in the middle. Findings and caveats of the study: The study detected some responding clones in pre-infection memory, suggesting cross-reactive memory joined. Contracting CD4+ clones lay largely in CM and EM, with CD8+ ones residing in EMRA. Balance between CD4 and CD8 was seen in clones contracting day 15 to 85, and a CD4+ lean was seen in later expanders.

The TCR originated in an adult woman who had mild COVID-19 (a few samples of this study predate the infection). Cell type and time point are not known. The genes are TRBV12-3 or TRBV12-4 and TRBJ1-1; D is ambiguous. The material sequenced was PBMCs or a T cell subset sorted from them (not recorded which). The CDR3 here is CASTLRGNSLGNTEAFF. CDR3 nucleotides: TGTGCCAGCACCCTGAGAGGGAATTCCCTCGGGAACACTGAAGCTTTCTTT.